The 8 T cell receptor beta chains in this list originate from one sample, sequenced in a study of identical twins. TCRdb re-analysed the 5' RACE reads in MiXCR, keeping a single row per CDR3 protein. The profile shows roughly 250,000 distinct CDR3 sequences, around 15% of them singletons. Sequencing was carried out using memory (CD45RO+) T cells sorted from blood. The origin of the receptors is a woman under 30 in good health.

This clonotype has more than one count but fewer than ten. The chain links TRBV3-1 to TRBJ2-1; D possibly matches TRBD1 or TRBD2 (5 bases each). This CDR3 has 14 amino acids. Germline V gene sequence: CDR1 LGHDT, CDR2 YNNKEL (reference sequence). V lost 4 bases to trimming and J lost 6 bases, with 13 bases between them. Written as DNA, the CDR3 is TGTGCCAGCAGCCCGTCCGGGACGATCAATGAGCAGTTCTTC. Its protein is CASSPSGTINEQFF.

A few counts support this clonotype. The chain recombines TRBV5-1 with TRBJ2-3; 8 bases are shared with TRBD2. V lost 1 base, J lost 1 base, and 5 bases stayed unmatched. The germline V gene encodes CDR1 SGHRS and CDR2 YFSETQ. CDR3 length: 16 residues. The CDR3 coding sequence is TGCGCCAGCAGCTTGTTTGTCGGGGGGGGCACAGATACGCAGTATTTT. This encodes CASSLFVGGGTDTQYF.

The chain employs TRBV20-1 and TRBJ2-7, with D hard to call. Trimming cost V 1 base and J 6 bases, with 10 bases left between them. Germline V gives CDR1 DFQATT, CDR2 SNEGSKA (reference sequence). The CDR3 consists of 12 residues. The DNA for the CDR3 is TGCAGTGCTAGAGGGTTGGTCCGCGAGCAGTACTTC. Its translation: CSARGLVREQYF.

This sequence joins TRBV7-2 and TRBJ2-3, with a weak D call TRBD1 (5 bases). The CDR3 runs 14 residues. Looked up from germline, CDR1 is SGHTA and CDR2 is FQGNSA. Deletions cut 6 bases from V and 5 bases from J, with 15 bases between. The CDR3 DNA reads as TGTGCCAGCAGACAGGCGGTTGATGGAGATACGCAGTATTTT. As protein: CASRQAVDGDTQYF.

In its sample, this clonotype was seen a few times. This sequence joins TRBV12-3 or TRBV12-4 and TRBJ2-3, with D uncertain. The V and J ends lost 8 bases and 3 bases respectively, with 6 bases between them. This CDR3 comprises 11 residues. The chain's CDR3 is CASGPTDTQYF. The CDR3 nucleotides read TGTGCCAGCGGGCCTACAGATACGCAGTATTTT.

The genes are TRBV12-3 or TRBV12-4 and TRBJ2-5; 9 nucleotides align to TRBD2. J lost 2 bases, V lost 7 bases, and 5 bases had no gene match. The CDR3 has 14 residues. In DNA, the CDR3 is TGTGCCAGCACAAGGCTAGCGGGACAAGAGACCCAGTACTTC. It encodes CASTRLAGQETQYF.

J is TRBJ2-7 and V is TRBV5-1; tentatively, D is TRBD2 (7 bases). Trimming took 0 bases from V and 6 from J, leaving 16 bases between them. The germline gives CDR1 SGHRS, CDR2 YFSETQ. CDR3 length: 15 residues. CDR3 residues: CASSLAGATGGEQYF. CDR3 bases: TGCGCCAGCAGCTTGGCGGGGGCGACGGGGGGCGAGCAGTACTTC. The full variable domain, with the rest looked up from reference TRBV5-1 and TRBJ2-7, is KAGVTQTPRYLIKTRGQQVTLSCSPISGHRSVSWYQQTPGQGLQFLFEYFSETQRNKGNFPGRFSGRQFSNSRSEMNVSTLELGDSALYLCASSLAGATGGEQYFGPGTRLTVT.

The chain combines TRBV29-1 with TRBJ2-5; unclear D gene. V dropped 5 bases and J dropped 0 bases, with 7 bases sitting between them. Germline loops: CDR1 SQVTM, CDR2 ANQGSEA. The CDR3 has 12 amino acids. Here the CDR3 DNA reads TGCAGCGTTTTATCTCACCAAGAGACCCAGTACTTC. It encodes CSVLSHQETQYF.